Below, 31 T cell receptor beta chains from the same sample are listed, as sequenced in a study of T cells after posttransplantation cyclophosphamide. The assay was immunoSEQ multiplex PCR, and TCRdb's table has in-frame clones only and misses some. This sample comprises 25,000 to 30,000 clones, none seen once only. The specimen was PBMCs. The receptors derive from an older woman in good health, CMV-negative, and a related stem cell transplant donor.

This clone was detected ten times or more. V usage is TRBV18 and J usage is TRBJ2-5; no clear D gene. This CDR3 has 12 amino acids. Per the germline V gene, CDR1 is KGHSH and CDR2 is LQKENI. Deletions cut 3 bases from V and 3 bases from J, with 5 bases between. The CDR3 loop is CASSPSEETQYF. In nucleotides, the CDR3 is TGTGCCAGCTCACCTTCAGAAGAGACCCAGTACTTC.

The chain recombines TRBV12-3 or TRBV12-4 with TRBJ1-2, with D uncertain. This CDR3 contains 12 residues. Trimming removed 5 bases from V and 8 bases from J, with 12 bases in between. The CDR3 nucleotides are TGTGCCAGCAGTAATGGGCCTCAGGGCTACACCTTC. Translating gives CASSNGPQGYTF.

This clone was seen at least ten times. The chain employs TRBV7-3 and TRBJ2-1; D ambiguous. CDR1 is SGHTA and CDR2 is FQGTGA in the germline V gene. The ends were cut back, 8 bases at V and 4 bases at J, with 9 bases in the middle. The CDR3 contains 12 residues. The CDR3 DNA sequence: TGTGCCAGCTCACCCGGGTACAATGAGCAGTTCTTC. It translates to CASSPGYNEQFF. Combining the CDR3 with reference TRBV7-3 and TRBJ2-1 gives the whole variable domain GAGVSQTPSNKVTEKGKYVELRCDPISGHTALYWYRQSLGQGPEFLIYFQGTGAADDSGLPNDRFFAVRPEGSVSTLKIQRTERGDSAVYLCASSPGYNEQFFGPGTRLTVL.

This clone was detected ten times or more. J is TRBJ2-7 and V is TRBV6-6, with D perhaps matching TRBD1 (5 bases). Per germline, CDR1 MNHNY and CDR2 SVGAGI (reference sequence). The CDR3 extends over 13 amino acids. Trimming removed 6 bases from V and 6 bases from J, with 15 bases in between. The CDR3 spells CASRPTQGSEQYF. CDR3 in DNA: TGTGCCAGCAGACCTACTCAGGGATCCGAGCAGTACTTC.

The sample holds many counts of this clone. The V and J genes are TRBV2 and TRBJ1-5; D ambiguous. The CDR3 extends over 14 amino acids. The V gene's germline CDR1 is SNHLY and CDR2 FYNNEI. Trimming left V 7 bases short and J 2 bases short, with 12 bases between. CDR3 in DNA: TGTGCCAGCAATTCCGGGTCCCGCAATCAGCCCCAGCATTTT. Its protein is CASNSGSRNQPQHF.

This clone has ten or more counts. The chain has TRBV7-3 and TRBJ2-3, with D perhaps TRBD2 (6 bases). CDR1 SGHTA and CDR2 FQGTGA come from the germline V gene. V gave up 0 bases and J gave up 3 bases, with 10 bases separating them. The CDR3 length is 15 residues. The CDR3 reads CASSLTPGGTDTQYF. DNA of the CDR3: TGTGCCAGCAGCTTAACCCCAGGAGGGACAGATACGCAGTATTTT.

At least ten counts were recorded for this clone. This chain links TRBV5-4 with TRBJ2-5; 12 bases align to TRBD2. The V gene end was trimmed by 4 bases and the J gene end by 1 base; junction bases not matched to a gene: 5. The germline V gene has CDR1 SGHNT and CDR2 YYREEE (reference sequence). The CDR3 has 16 amino acids. The DNA of the CDR3 is TGTGCCAGCAGCAGGTCGGGACTAGCGGGCCAAGAGACCCAGTACTTC. Its translation: CASSRSGLAGQETQYF.

The CDR3 bases are TGTGCCAGCAGCCTTCAACCCTCCGGGACAGGGTACGGCTACACCTTC. Its protein product is CASSLQPSGTGYGYTF. The rearrangement links TRBV7-3 to TRBJ1-2; TRBD1 matches at 9 bases. With 5 bases clipped from V and 8 bases from J, the junction kept 15 bases outside the gene matches. Germline V lookup: CDR1 SGHTA, CDR2 FQGTGA. The CDR3 has 16 residues.

This clone was recorded at least ten times. The chain employs TRBV6-5 and TRBJ1-5; D not resolved. The CDR3 sequence is 15 residues long. The V gene's germline CDR1 is MNHEY and CDR2 SVGAGI. The V and J ends lost 0 bases and 0 bases respectively, with 6 bases between them. This CDR3 reads CASSYSIYSNQPQHF. CDR3 sequence (DNA): TGTGCCAGCAGTTACTCAATATATAGCAATCAGCCCCAGCATTTT.

This sequence joins TRBV5-1 and TRBJ2-2, with 9 bases identical to TRBD1. This CDR3 comprises 15 residues. The germline CDR1 and CDR2 sequences are SGHRS and YFSETQ. After removal of 4 bases from V and 3 bases from J, the junction contained 4 bases not matched to a gene. CDR3 DNA: TGCGCCAGCAGCGCGACAGGGGGATACACCGGGGAGCTGTTTTTT. Translating gives CASSATGGYTGELFF.

This clone showed up just a few times. The CDR3 here is CSVVKGTGPSGYTF. The CDR3 region has the DNA TGCAGCGTCGTAAAGGGGACAGGCCCTAGCGGCTACACCTTC. This chain links TRBV29-1 with TRBJ1-2; 8 positions agree with TRBD1. Germline V gives CDR1 SQVTM, CDR2 ANQGSEA. CDR3 length: 14 residues. The V and J ends lost 6 bases and 8 bases, in that order; junction bases with no gene match: 14.

The sample holds many counts of this clone. The chain combines TRBV7-3 with TRBJ2-3; 7 nucleotides line up with TRBD2. The CDR3 runs to 16 residues. V lost 1 base and J lost 0; bases outside the gene matches: 4. Germline CDR1 SGHTA, CDR2 FQGTGA. The CDR3 loop reads CASSLNRGGSTDTQYF. The CDR3 DNA is TGTGCCAGCAGCTTAAACCGCGGGGGAAGCACAGATACGCAGTATTTT.

This clone was seen repeatedly, ten times or more. This chain connects TRBV6-5 to TRBJ1-1, with 7 positions matching TRBD1. J was trimmed by 3 bases and V by 7 bases; bases with no gene match: 5. This CDR3 region has 13 residues. Germline CDR1 reads MNHEY; CDR2 reads SVGAGI. The CDR3 coding sequence is TGTGCCAGCAAACCACAGGGGTACACTGAAGCTTTCTTT. Translation: CASKPQGYTEAFF.

This clone was counted ten times or more. This chain joins TRBV6-1 and TRBJ1-1, with 8 bases lining up with TRBD1. The CDR3 totals 14 residues. CDR1 is MNHNS and CDR2 is SASEGT in the germline V gene. Germline trimming cut 5 bases from V and 3 bases from J; bases unmatched to any gene: 5. The CDR3 DNA is TGTGCCAGCAGTAGGACAGGGAGCGACACTGAAGCTTTCTTT. This gives the protein CASSRTGSDTEAFF.

This sequence joins TRBV7-3 and TRBJ2-3, with D perhaps TRBD1 (6 bases). Germline V gives CDR1 SGHTA, CDR2 FQGTGA. Trimming took off 1 base at V and 0 bases at J, with 8 bases between the two ends. The CDR3 extends over 15 amino acids. The CDR3 bases are TGTGCCAGCAGCTTAAGAGGACAGAGCACAGATACGCAGTATTTT. Amino acids: CASSLRGQSTDTQYF.

This clone showed up many times. The chain employs TRBV5-4 and TRBJ2-3; 16 nucleotides agree with TRBD2. The germline V gene has CDR1 SGHNT and CDR2 YYREEE (reference sequence). The CDR3 has 17 amino acids. V dropped 3 bases and J dropped 6; count of bases not matched to a gene: 7. CDR3 sequence (DNA): TGTGCCAGCAGCTCCGGGACTAGCGGGGGGGCCTATGATACGCAGTATTTT. Amino acids: CASSSGTSGGAYDTQYF.

In this sample, this clone turned up a few times. This chain joins TRBV10-3 and TRBJ2-7; 8 bases are a match to TRBD1. Germline V gene lookup returns CDR1 ENHRY and CDR2 SYGVKD. V lost 6 bases and J lost 5; bases outside the gene matches: 9. This CDR3 contains 14 residues. The DNA for the CDR3 is TGTGCCATCAGCAGACAGGGGATGTCGGACGAGCAGTACTTC. Amino acid sequence: CAISRQGMSDEQYF.

V is TRBV29-1 and J is TRBJ2-2; maybe TRBD1 (6 bases). V was shortened by 4 bases and J by 5 bases, with 17 bases between the two germline ends. The CDR3 length is 15 residues. The germline gives CDR1 SQVTM, CDR2 ANQGSEA. The CDR3 DNA reads as TGCAGCGTTGCCCCAGCAGGGGCTACGACCGGGGAGCTGTTTTTT. Protein: CSVAPAGATTGELFF.

This chain joins TRBV11-3 and TRBJ2-3; D call uncertain. CDR1 is SGHNT, CDR2 YENEEA, per germline. Trimming shortened V by 1 base and J by 3 bases, and 8 bases separated the two germline ends. The CDR3 is 14 amino acids. CDR3 in amino acids: CASSLGGPTDTQYF. CDR3 DNA: TGTGCCAGCAGCTTAGGCGGTCCAACAGATACGCAGTATTTT.

This clone showed up just a few times. This rearrangement joins TRBV25-1 to TRBJ2-2; D remains unclear. Germline CDR1 reads MGHDK; CDR2 reads SYGVNS. Trimming stripped 5 bases from V and 2 bases from J, with 6 bases between. The CDR3 has 13 residues. Written as DNA, the CDR3 is TGTGCCAGCAGTTCGACAAACACCGGGGAGCTGTTTTTT. It translates to CASSSTNTGELFF.

The table lists this clone with many counts. The rearrangement uses TRBV5-5 and TRBJ1-5; D not resolved. The V gene's germline CDR1 is SGHKS and CDR2 YYEKEE (reference sequence). CDR3 size: 14 residues. Trimming removed 1 base at V and 0 bases at J, with 5 bases between. The CDR3: CASSLSDSNQPQHF. The CDR3 region has the DNA TGTGCCAGCAGCTTGTCAGATAGCAATCAGCCCCAGCATTTT.

This clone appeared many times. The rearrangement uses TRBV6-5 and TRBJ2-7; the match to TRBD1 covers 7 bases. V dropped 6 bases and J dropped 6; count of bases not matched to a gene: 8. The CDR3 is made up of 13 amino acids. In germline, CDR1 is MNHEY, CDR2 SVGAGI. This CDR3 reads CASSVTGPTEQYF. The CDR3 nucleotides read TGTGCCAGCAGCGTGACAGGGCCGACCGAGCAGTACTTC.

This clone has a count of ten or more. The rearrangement uses TRBV19 and TRBJ1-5; TRBD1 matches 8 bases. Germline CDR1 and CDR2: LNHDA and SQIVND (reference sequence). CDR3 length: 14 amino acids. The V gene end was trimmed by 7 bases and the J gene end by 6 bases; junction bases not matched to a gene: 8. The CDR3 sequence is CASKPGQGRQPQHF. In DNA, the CDR3 is TGTGCCAGTAAACCCGGACAGGGACGTCAGCCCCAGCATTTT.

This clone occurred many times. This chain uses TRBV19 with TRBJ2-7; 9 bases agree with TRBD2. The CDR3 runs 16 residues. The V gene's germline CDR1 is LNHDA and CDR2 SQIVND (reference sequence). V was clipped by 3 bases and J by 2 bases; unmatched bases: 8. Here the CDR3 reads CASSITAGGTTYEQYF. CDR3 DNA: TGTGCCAGTAGTATTACAGCGGGGGGTACCACCTACGAGCAGTACTTC.

This clone has a count of ten or more. The chain employs TRBV12-3 or TRBV12-4 and TRBJ2-7; tentatively, D is TRBD1 (6 bases). Trimming removed 1 base at V and 2 bases at J, with 6 bases between. This CDR3 has 13 residues. Here the CDR3 DNA reads TGTGCCAGCAGTTTAGAGGGGGCCTACGAGCAGTACTTC. Protein sequence: CASSLEGAYEQYF.

By proportion, this clone is medium-sized. This sequence joins TRBV14 and TRBJ2-3, with 12 positions matching TRBD2. CDR3 size: 15 residues. From germline, CDR1 is SGHDN and CDR2 FVKESK. J lost 8 bases, V lost 1 base, and 4 bases had no gene match. The DNA for the CDR3 is TGTGCCAGCAGCCAAGCGACTAGCGGGAGATCTACGCAGTATTTT. Its protein product is CASSQATSGRSTQYF.

The sample holds many counts of this clone. The rearrangement uses TRBV28 and TRBJ2-1; perhaps TRBD2 as D (6 bases). Trimming took 6 bases from V and 2 from J, leaving 11 bases between them. Germline CDR1 and CDR2: MDHEN and SYDVKM. CDR3 length: 14 residues. DNA of the CDR3: TGTGCCAGCAGCCTGGGCGGGACCTACAATGAGCAGTTCTTC. Translation gives CASSLGGTYNEQFF.

This clone was seen many times. V and J are TRBV7-2 and TRBJ2-3, with 8 nucleotides matching TRBD1. The CDR3 spans 13 residues. In germline, CDR1 is SGHTA, CDR2 FQGNSA. Trimming took 11 bases from V and 5 from J; bases not matched to a gene: 9. As DNA, the CDR3 is TGTGCCGACGGCAGGGGGCATGGAGATACGCAGTATTTT. Translating it yields CADGRGHGDTQYF.

The chain combines TRBV12-3 or TRBV12-4 with TRBJ2-3; TRBD2 aligns across 7 bases. The CDR3 extends over 15 amino acids. With 6 bases clipped from V and 4 bases from J, the junction kept 10 bases outside the gene matches. CDR3 DNA: TGTGCCAGCAGACAAGGACTAGTTAAGCCAGATACGCAGTATTTT. It yields the protein CASRQGLVKPDTQYF.

This clone has a count of ten or more. This chain uses TRBV7-6 with TRBJ1-3; D gene ambiguous. Germline V CDR1 and CDR2: SGHVS, FNYEAQ. This CDR3 is built from 14 residues. Deletions cut 2 bases from V and 4 bases from J, with 9 bases between. In DNA, the CDR3 is TGTGCCAGCAGCTTACAGGTTAGAGGAAACACCATATATTTT. Its translation is CASSLQVRGNTIYF.

This clone was seen repeatedly, ten times or more. The rearrangement links TRBV7-9 to TRBJ2-5; D not resolved. CDR1 is SEHNR and CDR2 is FQNEAQ in the germline V gene (reference sequence). The CDR3 length is 11 residues. V was clipped by 4 bases and J by 5 bases, with 5 bases between them. The CDR3 spells CASSSGETQYF. The CDR3 bases are TGTGCCAGCAGCTCAGGCGAGACCCAGTACTTC.